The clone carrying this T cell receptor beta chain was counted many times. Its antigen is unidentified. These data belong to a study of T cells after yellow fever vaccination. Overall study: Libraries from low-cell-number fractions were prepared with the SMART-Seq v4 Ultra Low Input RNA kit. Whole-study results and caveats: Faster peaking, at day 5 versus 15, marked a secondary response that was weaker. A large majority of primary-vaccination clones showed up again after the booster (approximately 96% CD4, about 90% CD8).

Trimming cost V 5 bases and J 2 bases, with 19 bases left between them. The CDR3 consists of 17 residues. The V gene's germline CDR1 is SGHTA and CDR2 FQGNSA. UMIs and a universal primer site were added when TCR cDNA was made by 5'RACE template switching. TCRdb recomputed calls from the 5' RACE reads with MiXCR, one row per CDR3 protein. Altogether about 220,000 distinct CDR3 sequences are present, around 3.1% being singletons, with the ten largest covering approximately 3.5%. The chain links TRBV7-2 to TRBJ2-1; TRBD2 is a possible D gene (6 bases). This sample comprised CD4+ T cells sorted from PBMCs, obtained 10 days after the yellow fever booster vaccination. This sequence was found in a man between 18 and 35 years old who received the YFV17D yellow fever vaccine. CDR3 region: CASSLTSYATAYNEQFF. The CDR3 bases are TGTGCCAGCAGCCTAACTAGCTACGCTACAGCCTACAATGAGCAGTTCTTC.